The 21 T cell receptor beta chains listed next were all sequenced from one sample in a study of cytomegalovirus exposure and HLA in healthy donors. The primer mix had 60 Vbeta and 13 Jbeta primers. Using immunoSEQ multiplex PCR, the repertoire was profiled, and TCRdb retains in-frame clones only, with some absent. The sample holds over 110,000 clones, under 80% seen once. Source material: PBMCs. These receptors all stem from a woman between 50 and 59 years old in good health and CMV-seropositive.

V gene TRBV7-9 combines with J gene TRBJ1-4, with TRBD1 identical over 11 bases. Germline CDR1 SEHNR, CDR2 FQNEAQ (reference sequence). V trimming: 11 bases; J trimming: 8 bases; junction bases outside the gene matches: 7. The CDR3 consists of 13 residues. The CDR3: CAGGQGAGEKLFF. Written as DNA, the CDR3 is TGTGCCGGTGGACAGGGGGCGGGCGAAAAACTGTTTTTT.

The V gene is TRBV7-2, the J gene TRBJ1-2, with 10 bases matching TRBD1. The CDR3 runs 15 residues. J was trimmed by 6 bases and V by 3 bases; bases with no gene match: 7. CDR1 and CDR2 from the germline V gene are SGHTA and FQGNSA. The CDR3 sequence: CASSFRQGQGNGYTF. Here the CDR3 DNA reads TGTGCCAGCAGCTTCCGCCAGGGACAGGGGAATGGCTACACCTTC.

The chain is built from TRBV5-4 and TRBJ2-3; TRBD1 aligns across 10 bases. Germline V CDR1 and CDR2: SGHNT, YYREEE (reference sequence). This CDR3 is 15 amino acids long. The J segment lost 6 bases and the V segment lost 4 bases, leaving 8 bases of the junction unmatched. The CDR3 DNA is TGTGCCAGCAGCCCCGGACAGGGGGTATGGGATACGCAGTATTTT. It is translated as CASSPGQGVWDTQYF. Full variable domain (remainder filled in from reference TRBV5-4 and TRBJ2-3): ETGVTQSPTHLIKTRGQQVTLRCSSQSGHNTVSWYQQALGQGPQFIFQYYREEENGRGNFPPRFSGLQFPNYSSELNVNALELDDSALYLCASSPGQGVWDTQYFGPGTRLTVL.

The chain has TRBV6-5 and TRBJ2-7; D unclear. The CDR3 covers 13 residues. Germline CDR1 is MNHEY and CDR2 is SVGAGI. The V gene lost 0 bases and the J gene lost 6 bases, with 9 bases spanning the gap. CDR3 residues: CASSYSASGEQYF. The CDR3 nucleotides are TGTGCCAGCAGTTACTCCGCCTCGGGCGAGCAGTACTTC.

Here the CDR3 reads CASSPPGDSEKLFF. The CDR3 nucleotides are TGTGCCAGCTCACCACCGGGGGACAGTGAAAAACTGTTTTTT. This sequence joins TRBV18 and TRBJ1-4; 7 positions match TRBD1. Trimming at V came to 0 bases and at J to 7 bases, leaving 2 bases not matched to a gene. The CDR3 spans 14 residues. CDR1 and CDR2 (germline): KGHSH, LQKENI.

In its sample, this clone was seen a few times. The chain combines TRBV4-2 with TRBJ1-2; 9 nucleotides agree with TRBD1. V shed 0 bases, J shed 4 bases, and the junction held 6 bases outside the gene matches. Germline-derived CDR1 and CDR2 are LGHNA and YNFKEQ. The length of the CDR3 is 16 residues. Here the CDR3 DNA reads TGTGCCAGCAGCCAAGATCTGCCGGGACAGGGCTATGGCTACACCTTC. Translating it yields CASSQDLPGQGYGYTF.

The CDR3 protein is CASSSYREGTEAFF. DNA of the CDR3: TGTGCCAGCAGCTCCTACAGGGAGGGCACTGAAGCTTTCTTT. V gene TRBV13 combines with J gene TRBJ1-1; a possible D gene is TRBD1 (6 bases). Trimming cost V 4 bases and J 4 bases, with 13 bases left between them. The CDR3 runs 14 residues. Germline-derived CDR1 and CDR2 are PRHDT and FYEKMQ (reference sequence).

CDR3 loop: CASSSDTGELFF. As DNA, the CDR3 is TGTGCCAGCAGCTCGGACACCGGGGAGCTGTTTTTT. The V call is TRBV7-3, the J call TRBJ2-2; D remains unclear. The CDR3 consists of 12 residues. Germline CDR1 reads SGHTA; CDR2 reads FQGTGA. Trimming shortened V by 4 bases and J by 3 bases, and 3 bases separated the two germline ends.

The CDR3 nucleotides read TGTGCCAGCAGCCCGGACAGAAACTATGGCTACACCTTC. It yields the protein CASSPDRNYGYTF. The V call is TRBV7-2, the J call TRBJ1-2; a weak D match, TRBD1 (6 bases). Trimming took off 5 bases at V and 2 bases at J, with 9 bases between the two ends. The V gene's germline CDR1 is SGHTA and CDR2 FQGNSA. The CDR3 is 13 residues long.

This chain uses TRBV4-1 with TRBJ2-3; D call uncertain. CDR3 length: 12 residues. Trimming removed 1 base from V and 6 bases from J, with 5 bases in between. Germline CDR1 MGHRA, CDR2 YSYEKL. The CDR3 DNA sequence: TGCGCCAGCAGCCAAGTGCGGGATACGCAGTATTTT. Its protein is CASSQVRDTQYF.

This chain links TRBV30 with TRBJ2-5; D might be TRBD2 (5 bases). Germline CDR1 and CDR2: GTSNPN and SVGIG (reference sequence). The V and J ends lost 3 bases and 7 bases respectively, with 15 bases between them. The CDR3 consists of 13 residues. The CDR3 coding sequence is TGTGCCTGGAGAGAGCTGGGAGAAGGGACCCAGTACTTC. Encoded protein: CAWRELGEGTQYF.

The rearrangement links TRBV19 to TRBJ1-6; 8 nucleotides line up with TRBD1. The CDR3 has 16 amino acids. The V and J ends lost 0 bases and 7 bases, in that order; junction bases with no gene match: 5. Germline CDR1 reads LNHDA; CDR2 reads SQIVND (reference sequence). CDR3 residues: CASSIETGAPNSPLHF. CDR3 nucleotide sequence: TGTGCCAGTAGTATAGAGACAGGGGCGCCAAATTCACCCCTCCACTTT.

The chain employs TRBV5-4 and TRBJ2-3, with 10 bases lining up with TRBD2. Trimming took 5 bases from V and 6 from J; bases not matched to a gene: 12. Germline V gene data show CDR1 as SGHNT and CDR2 as YYREEE (reference sequence). This CDR3 region has 16 residues. CDR3 sequence: CASRPLGAGGPDTQYF. CDR3 bases: TGTGCCAGCAGACCCCTGGGAGCGGGGGGGCCGGATACGCAGTATTTT.

The V call is TRBV2, the J call TRBJ2-3, with 11 bases lining up with TRBD2. The V gene's germline CDR1 is SNHLY and CDR2 FYNNEI. The CDR3 has 15 residues. The ends lost 6 bases at V and 3 bases at J; junction bases unmatched: 5. Written as DNA, the CDR3 is TGTGCCAGCAGCCGTAGCGGGGGGGCTACAGATACGCAGTATTTT. It translates to CASSRSGGATDTQYF.

This clone was observed a single time. The chain uses TRBV5-1 and TRBJ2-1; 7 nucleotides match TRBD1. The germline gives CDR1 SGHRS, CDR2 YFSETQ. With V trimmed by 3 bases and J by 4 bases, 4 bases remained unmatched. CDR3 length equals 14 residues. The CDR3 DNA reads TGCGCCAGCAGCTATCCGGGACAGTACAATGAGCAGTTCTTC. Translating gives CASSYPGQYNEQFF.

The chain links TRBV11-2 to TRBJ1-3; no definite D call. Trimming stripped 0 bases from V and 7 bases from J, with 7 bases between. Germline V gene data show CDR1 as SGHAT and CDR2 as FQNNGV. CDR3 length equals 13 residues. CDR3 region: CASSLESPNTIYF. In nucleotides, the CDR3 is TGTGCCAGCAGCTTAGAGAGTCCCAACACCATATATTTT.

This sequence joins TRBV5-5 and TRBJ2-2; the D gene is possibly TRBD1 (5 bases). The CDR3 runs 14 residues. CDR1 is SGHKS, CDR2 YYEKEE, per germline (reference sequence). Deletions cut 2 bases from V and 2 bases from J, with 7 bases between. The CDR3 sequence is CASSFDSNTGELFF. CDR3 bases: TGTGCCAGCAGCTTCGACAGTAACACCGGGGAGCTGTTTTTT.

This clone has a handful of counts. The chain carries TRBV6-5 and TRBJ2-2; D remains unclear. This CDR3 spans 13 amino acids. The V gene's germline CDR1 is MNHEY and CDR2 SVGAGI. V lost 0 bases, J lost 6 bases, and 5 bases lay in between. The DNA of the CDR3 is TGTGCCAGCAGTTACTCCCTTCCCGGGGAGCTGTTTTTT. Amino acids: CASSYSLPGELFF.

The chain is built from TRBV29-1 and TRBJ1-2, with D maybe TRBD1 (6 bases). The germline V gene encodes CDR1 SQVTM and CDR2 ANQGSEA. The V and J ends lost 8 bases and 10 bases respectively, with 29 bases between them. The CDR3 is 15 amino acids. CDR3 sequence: CSTRSPRGQGTDYTF. The CDR3 coding sequence is TGCAGCACTAGATCGCCTCGTGGTCAGGGGACCGACTACACCTTC.

The CDR3 protein is CASSVVPTPHLEAFF. CDR3 coding DNA: TGTGCCAGCAGCGTAGTTCCCACCCCCCACTTAGAAGCTTTCTTT. The V gene is TRBV9, the J gene TRBJ1-1; D ambiguous. From germline, CDR1 is SGDLS and CDR2 YYNGEE. V was clipped by 0 bases and J by 8 bases, with 17 bases between them. The CDR3 totals 15 residues.

On this clone: Germline is not matched at one junction end, which may reflect a read error. J is TRBJ2-2 and V is TRBV7-7; D perhaps matches TRBD2 (7 bases). The CDR3 has 15 amino acids. Germline V gene sequence: CDR1 SSHAT, CDR2 FNYEAQ (reference sequence). CDR3 sequence reads: CASSLSGGHTGELFF. The CDR3 DNA is TGTGCTAGCAGCTTATCGGGGGGCCACACCGGGGAGCTGTTTTTT.